This entry lists 22 T cell receptor beta chains sequenced from one sample in a study of OX40 agonist ivuxolimab in advanced cancers. The table came from immunoSEQ multiplex PCR; TCRdb's copy has only in-frame clones and leaves some out. This sample has approximately 89,000 clones, with 70% to 90% found just once. The input for sequencing was CD4+ or CD8+ T cells sorted from blood, taken in a trial of the OX40 agonist ivuxolimab. The source is an adult with an advanced solid tumor such as melanoma, head and neck, liver or kidney cancer.

The chain couples TRBV28 to TRBJ2-5; 7 bases map to TRBD1. The V gene end was trimmed by 8 bases and the J gene end by 5 bases; junction bases not matched to a gene: 8. Germline V gene data show CDR1 as MDHEN and CDR2 as SYDVKM. The CDR3 runs to 13 residues. In nucleotides, the CDR3 is TGTGCCAGCCTAAACACAGGGGACGAGACCCAGTACTTC. Its protein product is CASLNTGDETQYF. Variable domain in full (rest from reference TRBV28 and TRBJ2-5): DVKVTQSSRYLVKRTGEKVFLECVQDMDHENMFWYRQDPGLGLRLIYFSYDVKMKEKGDIPEGYSVSREKKERFSLILESASTNQTSMYLCASLNTGDETQYFGPGTRLLVL.

This clone has only one observation. This chain joins TRBV18 and TRBJ1-5; D unresolved. V dropped 2 bases and J dropped 4 bases, with 6 bases sitting between them. The CDR3 consists of 13 residues. Germline CDR1 KGHSH, CDR2 LQKENI. The chain's CDR3 is CASSPGGNQPQHF. The CDR3 DNA reads TGTGCCAGCTCACCAGGAGGAAATCAGCCCCAGCATTTT.

The gene calls are TRBV5-8 and TRBJ2-3; 12 nucleotides line up with TRBD2. Trimming cost V 4 bases and J 7 bases; bases outside gene matches: 4. CDR1 and CDR2 from the germline V gene are SGHTS and YDEGEE. This CDR3 is 14 amino acids long. The CDR3 DNA sequence: TGTGCCAGCAGCACCCTAGCGGGAGGGCATACGCAGTATTTT. It translates to CASSTLAGGHTQYF.

V is TRBV15 and J is TRBJ2-5; no clear D. Trimming left V 9 bases short and J 0 bases short, with 11 bases between. Germline CDR1 LNHNV, CDR2 YYDKDF (reference sequence). The CDR3 runs to 13 residues. DNA of the CDR3: TGTGCCACTTCCCTTGAGTACCAAGAGACCCAGTACTTC. It is translated as CATSLEYQETQYF.

This sequence joins TRBV5-6 and TRBJ2-5; TRBD2 agrees at 11 bases. CDR3 length: 15 amino acids. After removal of 4 bases from V and 5 bases from J, the junction contained 7 bases not matched to a gene. Germline V CDR1 and CDR2: SGHDT, YYEEEE. CDR3 sequence: CASSTLAGEWETQYF. The CDR3 nucleotides are TGTGCCAGCAGCACACTAGCGGGAGAGTGGGAGACCCAGTACTTC. The whole variable domain, filled in from reference TRBV5-6 and TRBJ2-5, reads DAGVTQSPTHLIKTRGQQVTLRCSPKSGHDTVSWYQQALGQGPQFIFQYYEEEERQRGNFPDRFSGHQFPNYSSELNVNALLLGDSALYLCASSTLAGEWETQYFGPGTRLLVL.

The CDR3, as DNA: TGTGCCAGCAGCGTTGGTAGCGGGATCGCGAACACCGGGGAGCTGTTTTTT. Its translation: CASSVGSGIANTGELFF. This chain links TRBV9 with TRBJ2-2; the match to TRBD2 covers 8 bases. With 2 bases clipped from V and 0 bases from J, the junction kept 6 bases outside the gene matches. The germline gives CDR1 SGDLS, CDR2 YYNGEE. The CDR3 is made up of 17 amino acids. The whole variable domain, remainder taken from reference TRBV9 and TRBJ2-2, is DSGVTQTPKHLITATGQRVTLRCSPRSGDLSVYWYQQSLDQGLQFLIQYYNGEERAKGNILERFSAQQFPDLHSELNLSSLELGDSALYFCASSVGSGIANTGELFFGEGSRLTVL.

This clone was counted a few times. The rearrangement joins TRBV7-9 to TRBJ2-7, with unresolved D. The CDR3 runs to 11 residues. Germline-derived CDR1 and CDR2 are SEHNR and FQNEAQ (reference sequence). Trimming pared 4 bases from V and 6 bases from J, leaving 7 bases between. CDR3 DNA sequence: TGTGCCAGCAGCTCGGCAGCCGAGCAGTACTTC. Protein: CASSSAAEQYF.

This chain links TRBV28 with TRBJ1-4; 7 nucleotides line up with TRBD1. The CDR3 sequence is 15 residues long. Germline V gives CDR1 MDHEN, CDR2 SYDVKM. After removal of 5 bases from V and 5 bases from J, the junction contained 8 bases not matched to a gene. CDR3 nucleotides: TGTGCCAGCAGTCCCCGGGCAGGGGGGAATGAAAAACTGTTTTTT. Residues: CASSPRAGGNEKLFF.

The chain recombines TRBV30 with TRBJ2-7, with D hard to call. The germline V gene encodes CDR1 GTSNPN and CDR2 SVGIG (reference sequence). Deletions cut 3 bases from V and 4 bases from J, with 10 bases between. CDR3 length equals 12 residues. The CDR3 region is CAWSNTEYEQYF. CDR3 in DNA: TGTGCCTGGAGCAACACAGAGTACGAGCAGTACTTC.

This chain uses TRBV19 with TRBJ2-1; no clear D gene. The CDR3 loop spans 13 amino acids. The germline gives CDR1 LNHDA, CDR2 SQIVND (reference sequence). V lost 3 bases to trimming and J lost 8 bases, with 11 bases between them. The DNA of the CDR3 is TGTGCCAGTAGTATTCGGCATCGGTATGAGCAGTTCTTC. Amino acid sequence: CASSIRHRYEQFF.

The chain carries TRBV4-3 and TRBJ2-3; TRBD1 or TRBD2 may be the D gene (7 bases each). The CDR3 spans 19 residues. From germline, CDR1 is LGHNA and CDR2 YSLEER. Trimming took 1 base from V and 0 from J, leaving 20 bases between them. In DNA form, the CDR3 reads TGCGCCAGCAGCCAAGGACCCAGGGGGGGCGGGCGTAGCACAGATACGCAGTATTTT. Translated, it gives CASSQGPRGGGRSTDTQYF.

This chain links TRBV6-6 with TRBJ2-1; TRBD1 matches at 7 bases. The CDR3 contains 14 residues. V lost 5 bases to trimming and J lost 7 bases; unmatched junction nucleotides: 8. Germline loops: CDR1 MNHNY, CDR2 SVGAGI (reference sequence). The CDR3 protein is CASSAVGGLNEQFF. CDR3 coding DNA: TGTGCCAGCAGTGCAGTAGGGGGCTTGAATGAGCAGTTCTTC.

The CDR3 DNA reads as TGTGCCAGCAGCTTAACCTCAAGACACCAAGAGACCCAGTACTTC. As protein: CASSLTSRHQETQYF. The chain links TRBV5-4 to TRBJ2-5; the D is unclear. CDR1 and CDR2 from the germline V gene are SGHNT and YYREEE (reference sequence). The CDR3 extends over 15 amino acids. V was shortened by 2 bases and J by 0 bases, with 11 bases between the two germline ends. Combining the CDR3 with reference TRBV5-4 and TRBJ2-5 gives the whole variable domain ETGVTQSPTHLIKTRGQQVTLRCSSQSGHNTVSWYQQALGQGPQFIFQYYREEENGRGNFPPRFSGLQFPNYSSELNVNALELDDSALYLCASSLTSRHQETQYFGPGTRLLVL.

This clone was seen just once. V usage is TRBV29-1 and J usage is TRBJ2-3, with D perhaps TRBD1 or TRBD2 (5 bases each). This CDR3 comprises 15 residues. V lost 6 bases and J lost 0, with 16 bases in between. Germline V gives CDR1 SQVTM, CDR2 ANQGSEA. The CDR3 sequence: CSVGRDATSTDTQYF. CDR3 sequence (DNA): TGCAGCGTCGGCCGGGACGCCACTAGCACAGATACGCAGTATTTT.

The DNA for the CDR3 is TGTGCCAGCAGCTACCTAGCGGGAGTCGTCAATGAGCAGTTCTTC. Protein product: CASSYLAGVVNEQFF. This chain links TRBV7-3 with TRBJ2-1; 10 positions agree with TRBD2. V shed 4 bases and J 6 bases; nucleotides not matched to a gene: 6. Germline CDR1 SGHTA, CDR2 FQGTGA. There are 15 residues in the CDR3.

The sample holds one count of this clone. This sequence joins TRBV7-8 and TRBJ2-4; TRBD1 is a possible D gene (6 bases). Germline lookup yields CDR1 SGHVS and CDR2 FQNEAQ. There are 14 residues in the CDR3. V was clipped by 2 bases and J by 5 bases, with 10 bases between them. CDR3 amino acids: CASSLWGPQNIQYF. The CDR3 DNA is TGTGCCAGCAGCTTATGGGGGCCCCAAAACATTCAGTACTTC. Looking up the rest from reference TRBV7-8 and TRBJ2-4 gives the full variable domain: GAGVSQSPRYKVAKRGQDVALRCDPISGHVSLFWYQQALGQGPEFLTYFQNEAQLDKSGLPSDRFFAERPEGSVSTLKIQRTQQEDSAVYLCASSLWGPQNIQYFGAGTRLSVL.

In this sample, this clone turned up once. The chain links TRBV15 to TRBJ2-5; D is unclear. Germline values: CDR1 LNHNV, CDR2 YYDKDF (reference sequence). The CDR3 consists of 12 residues. Deletions cut 3 bases from V and 5 bases from J, with 7 bases between. The CDR3 here is CATSSYLETQYF. CDR3 sequence (DNA): TGTGCCACCAGCAGCTACCTTGAGACCCAGTACTTC.

The chain couples TRBV19 to TRBJ1-2; TRBD1 matches 11 bases. The CDR3 loop spans 17 amino acids. V shed 6 bases and J 2 bases; nucleotides not matched to a gene: 11. Per the germline V gene, CDR1 is LNHDA and CDR2 is SQIVND (reference sequence). The CDR3 spells CASSLPGQGVLNYGYTF. The CDR3 DNA is TGTGCCAGTAGCCTCCCGGGACAGGGGGTTCTAAACTATGGCTACACCTTC.

The chain recombines TRBV25-1 with TRBJ2-7, with 7 bases aligning to TRBD2. Unmatched junction bases numbered 9, after V lost 8 bases and J lost 2 bases. Germline CDR1 is MGHDK and CDR2 is SYGVNS. The CDR3 runs to 14 residues. CDR3 in amino acids: CASGGSGEAYEQYF. In DNA, the CDR3 is TGTGCCAGCGGGGGGAGCGGGGAAGCCTACGAGCAGTACTTC.

This chain links TRBV18 with TRBJ2-3; a weak D match, TRBD2 (6 bases). CDR1 is KGHSH, CDR2 LQKENI, per germline. The CDR3 is 14 residues long. With 6 bases removed from V and 2 bases from J, the gap between germline ends came to 12 bases. The CDR3 here is CASSRQRATDTQYF. In DNA form, the CDR3 reads TGTGCCAGCTCCCGGCAGCGGGCCACAGATACGCAGTATTTT.

The rearrangement links TRBV7-9 to TRBJ2-7; D gene ambiguous. V lost 8 bases and J lost 4, with 12 bases in between. This CDR3 is 12 amino acids long. Per germline, CDR1 SEHNR and CDR2 FQNEAQ (reference sequence). The CDR3 is CASAPSAYEQYF. The CDR3 DNA follows: TGTGCCAGCGCTCCCTCAGCGTACGAGCAGTACTTC.

The V gene is TRBV12-5, the J gene TRBJ2-7; D possibly uses TRBD1 or TRBD2 (5 bases each). Germline values: CDR1 LGHNT, CDR2 FRNRAP. Trimming took off 6 bases at V and 6 bases at J, with 15 bases between the two ends. The length of the CDR3 is 13 residues. CDR3 DNA sequence: TGTGCTAGTGGAATTAACAGTGGGGGCGAGCAGTACTTC. Amino acid sequence: CASGINSGGEQYF.